This is a list of T cell receptor beta chains from one sample in a study of cytomegalovirus exposure and HLA in healthy donors. Clones were sequenced by immunoSEQ multiplex PCR, and TCRdb holds only the in-frame ones, with some missing. The repertoire has fewer than 200,000 clones, about 83% of them found once; the top ten carry approximately 2.6%. The specimen was PBMCs. Receptors were obtained from a female donor in good health and CMV-seronegative. The CDR3 runs from the conserved cysteine through the conserved F or W. Each record gives: J gene, clone size, V gene, D gene, CDR3 protein, CDR3 DNA. A D gene is named only where the DNA matches it firmly. Clone size is shown for a subset of rows, as once, few, many or a class of expanded clone.

J: TRBJ1-6
size: .
V: TRBV2
D: TRBD1
CDR3: CASSPGGSSYNSPLHF
DNA: TGTGCCAGCAGTCCAGGGGGAAGCTCCTATAATTCACCCCTCCACTTT

J: TRBJ2-3
size: .
V: TRBV5-1
D: TRBD2
CDR3: CASSLGTSVYTDTQYF
DNA: TGCGCCAGCAGCTTAGGGACTAGCGTATACACAGATACGCAGTATTTT

J: TRBJ1-5
size: .
V: TRBV11-3
D: .
CDR3: CASSLGGSNQPQHF
DNA: TGTGCCAGCAGCTTGGGGGGTTCAAATCAGCCCCAGCATTTT

J: TRBJ2-1
size: few
V: TRBV5-1
D: TRBD2
CDR3: CASSLGGGGAQNEQFF
DNA: TGCGCCAGCAGCTTGGGTGGCGGGGGGGCCCAAAATGAGCAGTTCTTC

J: TRBJ2-1
size: .
V: TRBV10-2
D: TRBD2
CDR3: CASSGVAGVNEQFF
DNA: TGCGCCAGCAGTGGGGTAGCGGGAGTTAATGAGCAGTTCTTC

J: TRBJ2-6
size: once
V: TRBV2
D: TRBD1
CDR3: CASRRQGASGANVLTF
DNA: TGTGCCAGCAGAAGACAGGGGGCGTCTGGGGCCAACGTCCTGACTTTC

J: TRBJ1-6
size: once
V: TRBV10-3
D: .
CDR3: CAISEGIGGPLHF
DNA: TGTGCCATCAGTGAGGGAATAGGAGGACCCCTCCACTTT

J: TRBJ2-3
size: .
V: TRBV30
D: TRBD1
CDR3: CAWAQGQITDTQYF
DNA: TGTGCCTGGGCTCAGGGACAGATCACAGATACGCAGTATTTT

J: TRBJ1-5
size: .
V: TRBV10-3
D: TRBD1
CDR3: CAISESDRDGNQPQHF
DNA: TGTGCCATCAGTGAGTCGGACAGGGACGGCAATCAGCCCCAGCATTTT

J: TRBJ1-5
size: .
V: TRBV27
D: .
CDR3: CASTRQGGKGQPQHF
DNA: TGTGCCAGCACCAGGCAGGGCGGAAAGGGTCAGCCCCAGCATTTT

J: TRBJ2-7
size: .
V: TRBV10-3
D: .
CDR3: CAISEPRGRDEQYF
DNA: TGTGCCATCAGTGAGCCCAGGGGCAGGGACGAGCAGTACTTC

J: TRBJ1-5
size: .
V: TRBV28
D: TRBD1
CDR3: CASQGASDQPQHF
DNA: TGTGCCAGCCAGGGGGCCTCGGATCAGCCCCAGCATTTT

J: TRBJ2-3
size: .
V: TRBV7-9
D: .
CDR3: CASRGGTSTDTQYF
DNA: TGTGCCAGCAGGGGAGGGACAAGCACAGATACGCAGTATTTT

J: TRBJ2-7
size: .
V: TRBV7-9
D: .
CDR3: CASSPYSYEQYF
DNA: TGTGCCAGCAGCCCCTACTCCTACGAGCAGTACTTC

J: TRBJ2-7
size: .
V: TRBV29-1
D: .
CDR3: CSIGQSSYEQYF
DNA: TGCAGCATAGGACAGTCCTCCTACGAGCAGTACTTC

J: TRBJ2-1
size: few
V: TRBV11-2
D: TRBD2
CDR3: CASSLRLVAGGPSYNEQFF
DNA: TGTGCCAGCAGCTTAAGATTGGTAGCGGGAGGTCCCTCCTACAATGAGCAGTTCTTC

J: TRBJ2-7
size: .
V: TRBV19
D: .
CDR3: CASSWESSYEQYF
DNA: TGTGCCAGTAGTTGGGAGTCGAGCTACGAGCAGTACTTC

J: TRBJ2-5
size: .
V: TRBV9
D: TRBD2
CDR3: CASSVDVRGGLLETQYF
DNA: TGTGCCAGCAGCGTAGATGTGCGGGGGGGCCTTTTGGAGACCCAGTACTTC